This TCR beta chain came from a study of blood T cell repertoires in COVID-19 (dated by TCRdb to the early 2020s). Notes on the research overall: Collaborator samples came from the United States, Italy and Spain and covered acute and convalescent phases of COVID-19. Samples were obtained from the ongoing ImmuneRACE study (first 160 participants) and from about 1,300 subjects provided by 6 global collaborators. Where HLA class I and class II types were available, the types were taken from metadata supplied by the sample provider, not from assay-based typing. Nearly every sample came with metadata listing a de-identified subject ID, COVID-19 status, age in years and sex. The dataset comprised deeply sampled blood TCRbeta repertoires from subjects exposed to, actively infected with, or recovered from COVID-19. The material from the prospective study consisted of cDNA or gDNA derived from T cells, B-cell-depleted T cells, or PBMCs. The repertoires were released in a freely available public database meant as a resource for research on the immune response to SARS-CoV-2. On the study overall, not on this receptor specifically: The amount of clinical and demographic metadata varied by source and participant and was provided uncurated.

The germline V gene supplies CDR1 SNHLY and CDR2 FYNNEI. Clipping removes 8 bases from V and 5 bases from J, with 9 as the unmatched junction base count. The CDR3 measures 14 amino acids from cysteine to phenylalanine. Kept here is only the CDR3 DNA, which spans 42 bases and is read in frame from base 1. TCRbeta CDR3 regions were amplified from genomic DNA by means of the immunoSEQ Assay, a bias-controlled multiplex PCR. From the authors' description of their analysis: The number of nucleated cells in each sample was estimated by amplification of reference gene primers within the assay. To quantify the absolute abundance of each unique TCRbeta CDR3 rearrangement, sequence reads were collapsed and filtered. For each sample, productive Simpson clonality was calculated by taking the square root of Simpson's diversity index across productive rearrangements. TCRdb holds this immuneACCESS table with in-frame rearrangements only. Some clones are missing; in checked studies, unresolved V genes explain under half, and the rest has no known cause. V and J calls and clone size are those listed in that table; D and trimming were worked out from the DNA. The sample table holds about 240,000 clones, of which about 79% were seen once. Clones ranked in the top ten supply about 9.5% of the sample.

A remark on this clone: The clone's antigen remains unknown. Within one base of it there is no much larger clone, and no base qualities were kept.

Collaborating institutions collected whole blood in K2EDTA tubes following their own protocols. Collaborator samples were shipped for TCRbeta analysis as frozen whole blood, isolated PBMCs, or DNA extracted from either sample type. The origin of this receptor is a woman of 80 years or more with acute or convalescent COVID-19. The sequenced sample consisted of peripheral blood. This receptor chain uses TRBV2 and TRBJ2-1; TRBD2 agrees with 7 junctional bases. The CDR3 loop reads CASGRAGWNNEQFF. The sequence in DNA is TGTGCCAGCGGGAGGGCAGGGTGGAACAATGAGCAGTTCTTC.